This T cell receptor (beta chain) derives from a study of cytomegalovirus exposure and HLA in healthy donors. V was shortened by 0 bases and J by 5 bases, with 12 bases between the two germline ends. Germline lookup yields CDR1 SGDLS and CDR2 YYNGEE. The CDR3 has 15 amino acids. This clone was seen once. Primers for the PCR totalled 60 Vbeta and 13 Jbeta. The repertoire was sequenced with immunoSEQ multiplex PCR; TCRdb's copy has only in-frame clones and lacks some. The data show 85,000 to 110,000 clones, around 80% seen once. This clonotype originated in a young woman in good health and CMV-seropositive. Sequences were obtained from PBMCs. The rearrangement uses TRBV9 and TRBJ2-1; TRBD2 is a possible D gene (5 bases). The CDR3 protein is CASSVGRLNHNEQFF. The CDR3 DNA follows: TGTGCCAGCAGCGTAGGAAGACTAAACCACAATGAGCAGTTCTTC.